The 19 T cell receptor beta chains below come from one sample, sequenced in a study of cytotoxic CD8 clonotypes in ibrutinib-treated CLL. The protocol was immunoSEQ multiplex PCR, while the TCRdb copy is restricted to in-frame clones and leaves out a portion. Of over 100,000 clones in the sample, 70% to 90% were seen once. The sequencing used PBMCs, collected after 24 months of ibrutinib treatment. These receptors originate from a human donor with chronic lymphocytic leukemia.

This chain links TRBV7-8 with TRBJ2-7, with TRBD1 matching over 10 bases. Germline V gives CDR1 SGHVS, CDR2 FQNEAQ. The CDR3 is 15 amino acids. Trimming removed 6 bases from V and 3 bases from J; junction bases left unmatched: 8. Here the CDR3 DNA reads TGTGCCAGCAGACCGGGACAGGGGTTATTCTACGAGCAGTACTTC. Its protein product is CASRPGQGLFYEQYF.

The chain recombines TRBV29-1 with TRBJ1-1, with a possible D match to TRBD1 (5 bases). Trimming cost V 5 bases and J 5 bases, with 9 bases left between them. Germline lookup yields CDR1 SQVTM and CDR2 ANQGSEA. The CDR3 is 11 amino acids. CDR3 loop: CSVPGGTEAFF. CDR3 nucleotides: TGCAGCGTTCCCGGGGGGACTGAAGCTTTCTTT. Combining the CDR3 with reference TRBV29-1 and TRBJ1-1 gives the whole variable domain SAVISQKPSRDICQRGTSLTIQCQVDSQVTMMFWYRQQPGQSLTLIATANQGSEATYESGFVIDKFPISRPNLTFSTLTVSNMSPEDSSIYLCSVPGGTEAFFGQGTRLTVV.

This rearrangement joins TRBV18 to TRBJ2-7; no reliable D call. Trimming removed 0 bases from V and 6 bases from J, with 15 bases in between. CDR1 is KGHSH and CDR2 is LQKENI in the germline V gene. This CDR3 has 15 amino acids. The CDR3 DNA sequence: TGTGCCAGCTCACCACCGGAGAACAAAGTGGGCGAGCAGTACTTC. Protein: CASSPPENKVGEQYF.

The chain links TRBV7-2 to TRBJ1-2; weak D call: TRBD1 (6 bases). V shed 5 bases and J shed 4 bases, with 8 bases lying between them. CDR3 length: 12 residues. Germline values: CDR1 SGHTA, CDR2 FQGNSA. The CDR3 sequence is CASSTDSYGYTF. Written as DNA, the CDR3 is TGTGCCAGCAGCACGGACAGCTATGGCTACACCTTC.

The sample holds one count of this clone. J is TRBJ1-2 and V is TRBV10-2; TRBD1 matches at 10 bases. The J segment lost 0 bases and the V segment lost 2 bases, leaving 3 bases of the junction unmatched. Looked up from germline, CDR1 is WSHSY and CDR2 is SAAADI. This CDR3 is built from 16 residues. CDR3 DNA sequence: TGCGCCAGCAGTGAGGACAGGGGGCGGACTAACTATGGCTACACCTTC. Residues: CASSEDRGRTNYGYTF.

The chain employs TRBV5-1 and TRBJ1-1; D is uncertain. V lost 0 bases and J lost 7, with 13 bases in between. The germline CDR1 and CDR2 sequences are SGHRS and YFSETQ. There are 14 residues in the CDR3. CDR3 DNA sequence: TGCGCCAGCAGCTTGGAAAACCGGGCCCGTGAAGCTTTCTTT. Translating it yields CASSLENRAREAFF.

The chain employs TRBV6-1 and TRBJ2-7, with D perhaps matching TRBD1 or TRBD2 (6 bases each). Trimming removed 6 bases from V and 2 bases from J, with 17 bases in between. This CDR3 is 15 amino acids long. Per the germline V gene, CDR1 is MNHNS and CDR2 is SASEGT. The chain's CDR3 is CASSLEKGGTYEQYF. In nucleotides, the CDR3 is TGTGCCAGCAGCTTAGAGAAGGGGGGAACCTACGAGCAGTACTTC.

The chain links TRBV13 to TRBJ1-2; D uncertain. This CDR3 has 15 amino acids. V was pared by 5 bases and J by 4 bases, with 17 bases between. Germline CDR1 reads PRHDT; CDR2 reads FYEKMQ (reference sequence). The DNA of the CDR3 is TGTGCCAGCAGCGTGGGAACAGTAGCCCTCTATGGCTACACCTTC. It yields the protein CASSVGTVALYGYTF.

The chain uses TRBV9 and TRBJ1-1, with D perhaps matching TRBD1 (6 bases). The length of the CDR3 is 13 residues. V shed 3 bases and J shed 3 bases, with 9 bases lying between them. Looked up from germline, CDR1 is SGDLS and CDR2 is YYNGEE. The CDR3 here is CASSARTDTEAFF. In nucleotides, the CDR3 is TGTGCCAGCAGCGCTAGGACAGACACTGAAGCTTTCTTT.

Of note for this clone: Other DNA sequences in this specimen translate into the identical CDR3. The chain recombines TRBV5-8 with TRBJ1-4, with D hard to call. Deletions cut 0 bases from V and 8 bases from J, with 5 bases between. Per germline, CDR1 SGHTS and CDR2 YDEGEE. This CDR3 contains 12 residues. In nucleotides, the CDR3 is TGTGCCAGCAGCTTGGATGGGGAAAAACTGTTTTTT. This encodes CASSLDGEKLFF.

The V call is TRBV15, the J call TRBJ1-1; D remains ambiguous. Per germline, CDR1 LNHNV and CDR2 YYDKDF (reference sequence). Between the trimmed V and J ends, which lost 0 bases and 2 bases, there was a span of 7 bases. The CDR3 is 14 residues long. The CDR3 is CATSRDGVNTEAFF. CDR3 in DNA: TGTGCCACCAGCAGAGATGGCGTAAACACTGAAGCTTTCTTT.

V usage is TRBV7-9 and J usage is TRBJ2-1; tentatively, D is TRBD1 or TRBD2 (5 bases each). Germline values: CDR1 SEHNR, CDR2 FQNEAQ (reference sequence). V was shortened by 2 bases and J by 1 base, with 9 bases between the two germline ends. CDR3 length: 15 residues. CDR3 in DNA: TGTGCCAGCAGCTTAAGGGGCGGGTCCTACAATGAGCAGTTCTTC. Its protein product is CASSLRGGSYNEQFF.

The CDR3 DNA follows: TGTGCCAGCAGCACCCAGGGGAGGTTGTCCGGGGAGCTGTTTTTT. Amino acids: CASSTQGRLSGELFF. V gene TRBV9 combines with J gene TRBJ2-2; the D gene could be TRBD1 or TRBD2 (6 bases each). This CDR3 is 15 amino acids long. V lost 4 bases and J lost 6, with 16 bases in between. Germline-derived CDR1 and CDR2 are SGDLS and YYNGEE.

The CDR3 here is CASSTGTGLWYGYTF. The CDR3 DNA sequence: TGTGCCAGCAGTACTGGGACAGGGCTGTGGTATGGCTACACCTTC. The chain has TRBV28 and TRBJ1-2, with TRBD1 identical over 9 bases. Trimming at V came to 5 bases and at J to 5 bases, leaving 9 bases not matched to a gene. This CDR3 comprises 15 residues. Germline assignment: CDR1 MDHEN and CDR2 SYDVKM.

The chain employs TRBV28 and TRBJ1-1; 7 nucleotides line up with TRBD1. Per germline, CDR1 MDHEN and CDR2 SYDVKM. CDR3 length equals 14 residues. V was pared by 6 bases and J by 5 bases, with 9 bases of the junction left unmatched. CDR3 DNA: TGTGCCAGCAGCCTACAGGGGAGGTCGACTGAAGCTTTCTTT. This encodes CASSLQGRSTEAFF.

In DNA form, the CDR3 reads TGTGCCAGCAGTCCGTCCCGGGACAGGAGCGAGCAGTACTTC. The encoded protein is CASSPSRDRSEQYF. This chain links TRBV2 with TRBJ2-7, with 8 positions matching TRBD1. Germline trimming cut 5 bases from V and 6 bases from J; bases unmatched to any gene: 9. The CDR3 extends over 14 amino acids. Germline V lookup: CDR1 SNHLY, CDR2 FYNNEI.

This chain links TRBV2 with TRBJ1-3, with D uncertain. This CDR3 has 13 amino acids. Germline CDR1 and CDR2: SNHLY and FYNNEI. The CDR3 bases are TGTGCTACTGTCCGCTCCATTGGAAACACCATATATTTT. Protein product: CATVRSIGNTIYF.

J is TRBJ2-5 and V is TRBV11-2, with 11 nucleotides matching TRBD1. This CDR3 has 15 residues. V gave up 5 bases and J gave up 5 bases; unmatched junction bases: 7. Germline V gives CDR1 SGHAT, CDR2 FQNNGV. The CDR3, as DNA: TGTGCCAGCAGCACAAGGACAGGGGGCAGCGAGACCCAGTACTTC. Protein: CASSTRTGGSETQYF. Drawing the rest from reference TRBV11-2 and TRBJ2-5, the complete variable domain is EAGVAQSPRYKIIEKRQSVAFWCNPISGHATLYWYQQILGQGPKLLIQFQNNGVVDDSQLPKDRFSAERLKGVDSTLKIQPAKLEDSAVYLCASSTRTGGSETQYFGPGTRLLVL.

The rearrangement joins TRBV4-3 to TRBJ1-4; a possible D gene is TRBD1 (5 bases). The germline CDR1 and CDR2 sequences are LGHNA and YSLEER. The ends were cut back, 0 bases at V and 5 bases at J, with 10 bases in the middle. The CDR3 is 15 residues long. As DNA, the CDR3 is TGCGCCAGCAGCCAAGACAGGGTGCCGAATGAAAAACTGTTTTTT. As protein: CASSQDRVPNEKLFF.